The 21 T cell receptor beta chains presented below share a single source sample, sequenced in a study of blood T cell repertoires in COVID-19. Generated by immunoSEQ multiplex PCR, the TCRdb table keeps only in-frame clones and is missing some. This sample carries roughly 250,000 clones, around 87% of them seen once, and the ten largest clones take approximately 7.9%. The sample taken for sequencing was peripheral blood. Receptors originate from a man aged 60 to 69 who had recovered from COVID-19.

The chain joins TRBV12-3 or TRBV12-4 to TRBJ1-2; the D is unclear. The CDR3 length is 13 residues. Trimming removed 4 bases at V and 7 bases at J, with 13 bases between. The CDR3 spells CASSSGTGGGYTF. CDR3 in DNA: TGTGCCAGCAGTTCGGGCACCGGAGGTGGCTACACCTTC.

CDR3 residues: CASSQDVAGGQETQYF. The DNA for the CDR3 is TGTGCCAGCAGCCAAGACGTGGCAGGGGGGCAAGAGACCCAGTACTTC. V and J are TRBV4-2 and TRBJ2-5, with D possibly being TRBD1 (7 bases). Germline CDR1 LGHNA, CDR2 YNFKEQ. The V and J ends lost 0 bases and 2 bases respectively, with 13 bases between them. The CDR3 extends over 16 amino acids.

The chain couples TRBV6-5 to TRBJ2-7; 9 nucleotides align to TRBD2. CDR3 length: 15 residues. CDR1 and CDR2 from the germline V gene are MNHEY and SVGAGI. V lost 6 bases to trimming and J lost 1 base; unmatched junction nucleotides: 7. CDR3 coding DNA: TGTGCCAGCAGCCGGATAGCGGGGGAGTCCTACGAGCAGTACTTC. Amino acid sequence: CASSRIAGESYEQYF.

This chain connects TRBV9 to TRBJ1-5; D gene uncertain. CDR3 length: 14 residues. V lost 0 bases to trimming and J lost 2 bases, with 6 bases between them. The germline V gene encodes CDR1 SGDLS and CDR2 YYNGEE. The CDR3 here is CASSVGGGNQPQHF. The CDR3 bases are TGTGCCAGCAGCGTAGGAGGAGGCAATCAGCCCCAGCATTTT.

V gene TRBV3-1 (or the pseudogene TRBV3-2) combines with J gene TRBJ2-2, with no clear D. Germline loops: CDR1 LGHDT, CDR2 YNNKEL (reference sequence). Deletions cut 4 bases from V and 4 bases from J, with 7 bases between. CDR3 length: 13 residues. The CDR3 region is CASSRLGTGELFF. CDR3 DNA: TGTGCCAGCAGCCGACTGGGCACCGGGGAGCTGTTTTTT.

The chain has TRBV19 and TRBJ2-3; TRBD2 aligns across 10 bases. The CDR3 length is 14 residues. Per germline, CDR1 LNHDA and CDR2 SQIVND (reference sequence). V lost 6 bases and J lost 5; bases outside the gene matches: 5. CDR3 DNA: TGTGCCAGTAGGACAGCGGGGGGGGGAGATACGCAGTATTTT. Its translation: CASRTAGGGDTQYF.

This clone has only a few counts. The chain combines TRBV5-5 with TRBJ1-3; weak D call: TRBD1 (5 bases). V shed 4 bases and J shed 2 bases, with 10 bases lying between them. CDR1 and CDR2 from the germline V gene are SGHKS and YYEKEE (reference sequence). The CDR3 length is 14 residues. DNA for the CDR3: TGTGCCAGCAGCGTGGGGCAGACTGGAAACACCATATATTTT. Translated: CASSVGQTGNTIYF. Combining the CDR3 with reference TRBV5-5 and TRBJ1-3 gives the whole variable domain DAGVTQSPTHLIKTRGQQVTLRCSPISGHKSVSWYQQVLGQGPQFIFQYYEKEERGRGNFPDRFSARQFPNYSSELNVNALLLGDSALYLCASSVGQTGNTIYFGEGSWLTVV.

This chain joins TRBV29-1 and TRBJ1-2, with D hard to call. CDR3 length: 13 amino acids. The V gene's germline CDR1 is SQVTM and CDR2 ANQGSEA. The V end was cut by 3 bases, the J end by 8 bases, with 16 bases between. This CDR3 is CSVDLSGAAGYTF. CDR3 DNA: TGCAGCGTTGATCTCAGCGGTGCTGCGGGCTACACCTTC.

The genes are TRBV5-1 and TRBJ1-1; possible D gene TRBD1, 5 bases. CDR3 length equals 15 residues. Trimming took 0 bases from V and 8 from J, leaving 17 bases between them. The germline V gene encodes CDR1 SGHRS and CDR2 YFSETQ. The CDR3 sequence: CASSLAGTLSSEAFF. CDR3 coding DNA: TGCGCCAGCAGCTTGGCCGGGACTCTATCATCCGAAGCTTTCTTT.

This CDR3 reads CASSSRDREAGYTF. In DNA form, the CDR3 reads TGTGCCAGCAGCTCCCGGGACAGGGAGGCTGGCTACACCTTC. This chain links TRBV7-9 with TRBJ1-2; 9 bases fit TRBD1. CDR3 size: 14 residues. Germline loops: CDR1 SEHNR, CDR2 FQNEAQ (reference sequence). J was trimmed by 7 bases and V by 4 bases; bases with no gene match: 7.

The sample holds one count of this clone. CDR3 nucleotide sequence: TGTGCCAGCTCAGCCGACCCAGGGGTACGACCCCTCCACTTT. It translates to CASSADPGVRPLHF. V gene TRBV18 combines with J gene TRBJ1-6; tentative D call: TRBD1 (6 bases). The germline V gene has CDR1 KGHSH and CDR2 LQKENI. V lost 5 bases and J lost 12, with 17 bases in between. This CDR3 is built from 14 residues.

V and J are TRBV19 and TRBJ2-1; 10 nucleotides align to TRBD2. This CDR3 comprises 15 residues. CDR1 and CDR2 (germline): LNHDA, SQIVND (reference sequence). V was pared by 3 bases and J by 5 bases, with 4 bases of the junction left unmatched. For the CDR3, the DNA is TGTGCCAGTAGTATCGGGACTAGCGTTGACAATGAGCAGTTCTTC. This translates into CASSIGTSVDNEQFF.

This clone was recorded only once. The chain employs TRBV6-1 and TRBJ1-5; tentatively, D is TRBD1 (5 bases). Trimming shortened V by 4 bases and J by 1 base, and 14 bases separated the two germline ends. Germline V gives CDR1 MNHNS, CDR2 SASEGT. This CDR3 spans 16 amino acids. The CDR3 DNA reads TGTGCCAGCAGTGGCTCAGGGTGGACGAGCAATCAGCCCCAGCATTTT. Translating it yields CASSGSGWTSNQPQHF.

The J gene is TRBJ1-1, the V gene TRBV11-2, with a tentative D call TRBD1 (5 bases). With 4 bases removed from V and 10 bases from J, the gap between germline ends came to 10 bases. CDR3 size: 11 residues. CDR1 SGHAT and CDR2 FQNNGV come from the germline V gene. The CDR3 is CASSSQGAAFF. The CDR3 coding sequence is TGTGCCAGCAGCTCGCAGGGCGCAGCTTTCTTT.

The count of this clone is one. The CDR3 sequence is CASSDWSSVPVSPLHF. The CDR3 region has the DNA TGTGCCAGCAGTGATTGGAGTTCAGTTCCAGTCTCACCCCTCCACTTT. The chain is built from TRBV6-1 and TRBJ1-6; no definite D call. Germline V lookup: CDR1 MNHNS, CDR2 SASEGT. CDR3 length: 16 amino acids. Trimming removed 3 bases from V and 10 bases from J, with 19 bases in between.

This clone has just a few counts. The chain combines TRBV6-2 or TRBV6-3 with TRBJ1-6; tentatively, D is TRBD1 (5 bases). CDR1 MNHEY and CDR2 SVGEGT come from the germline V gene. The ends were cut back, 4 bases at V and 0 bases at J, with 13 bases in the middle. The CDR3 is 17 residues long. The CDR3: CASSWEDTGSYNSPLHF. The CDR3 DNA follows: TGTGCCAGCAGTTGGGAGGACACCGGCTCCTATAATTCACCCCTCCACTTT.

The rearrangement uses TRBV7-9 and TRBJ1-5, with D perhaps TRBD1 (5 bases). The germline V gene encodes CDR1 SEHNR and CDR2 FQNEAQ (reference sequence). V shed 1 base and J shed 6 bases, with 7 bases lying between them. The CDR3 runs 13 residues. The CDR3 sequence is CASSLGQGQPQHF. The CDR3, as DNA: TGTGCCAGCAGCTTAGGGCAGGGTCAGCCCCAGCATTTT.

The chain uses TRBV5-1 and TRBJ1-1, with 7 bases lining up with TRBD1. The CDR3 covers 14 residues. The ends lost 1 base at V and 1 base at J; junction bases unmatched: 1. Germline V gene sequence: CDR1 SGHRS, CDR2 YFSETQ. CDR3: CASSLWTGNTEAFF. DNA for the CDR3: TGCGCCAGCAGCTTGTGGACAGGGAACACTGAAGCTTTCTTT.

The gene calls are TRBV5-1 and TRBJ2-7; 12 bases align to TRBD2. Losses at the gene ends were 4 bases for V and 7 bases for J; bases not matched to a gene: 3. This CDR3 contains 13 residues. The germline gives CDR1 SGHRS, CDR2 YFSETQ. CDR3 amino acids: CASSLGLAGEQYV. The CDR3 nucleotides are TGCGCCAGCAGCCTAGGACTAGCGGGGGAGCAGTACGTC.

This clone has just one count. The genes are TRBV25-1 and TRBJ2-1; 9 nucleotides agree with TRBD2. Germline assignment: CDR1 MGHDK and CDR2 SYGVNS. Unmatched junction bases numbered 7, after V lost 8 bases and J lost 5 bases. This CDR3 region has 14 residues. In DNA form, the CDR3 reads TGTGCCAGCGGTCTAGCGGGGAGAAACAATGAGCAGTTCTTC. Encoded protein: CASGLAGRNNEQFF.

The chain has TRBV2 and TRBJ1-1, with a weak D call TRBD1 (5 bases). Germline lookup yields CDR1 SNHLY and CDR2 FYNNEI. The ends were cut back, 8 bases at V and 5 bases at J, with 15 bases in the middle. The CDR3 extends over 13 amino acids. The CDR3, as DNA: TGTGCCAGCTCTAGGGACTCCAGGACTGAAGCTTTCTTT. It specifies CASSRDSRTEAFF.